The 31 T cell receptor beta chains reported below all come from one sample, sequenced in a study of response to subunit inactivated influenza vaccine. TCRdb reprocessed the RT-PCR reads via MiXCR and lists one record per CDR3 protein. The table lists 400,000 to 550,000 distinct CDR3 sequences, about 25% of them singletons, with 1.5% to 2% in the top ten. Sample: CD4+ T cells sorted from PBMCs, taken 4 to 6 days after vaccination. The receptors here all came from a man in his fifties who received an inactivated influenza vaccine.

This clonotype was found a few times. This rearrangement joins TRBV4-2 to TRBJ2-7; TRBD2 aligns across 7 bases. The CDR3 covers 15 residues. The germline V gene has CDR1 LGHNA and CDR2 YNFKEQ. J was trimmed by 2 bases and V by 2 bases; bases with no gene match: 6. The CDR3 bases are TGTGCCAGCAGCCAAACTAGCGATTCAGCCTACGAGCAGTACTTC. Protein product: CASSQTSDSAYEQYF.

There are a few counts of this clonotype. The chain employs TRBV7-2 and TRBJ2-7, with TRBD1 identical over 7 bases. CDR3 size: 16 residues. V gave up 7 bases and J gave up 2 bases; unmatched junction bases: 14. Germline V gives CDR1 SGHTA, CDR2 FQGNSA. The CDR3: CASILLPDRVTYEQYF. CDR3 coding DNA: TGTGCCAGCATCCTTCTACCCGACAGGGTTACCTACGAGCAGTACTTC.

Only a few counts were recorded for this clonotype. J is TRBJ2-1 and V is TRBV20-1; the match to TRBD2 covers 15 bases. The CDR3 consists of 18 residues. V shed 6 bases and J 4 bases; nucleotides not matched to a gene: 13. Germline-derived CDR1 and CDR2 are DFQATT and SNEGSKA (reference sequence). The CDR3 protein is CSAKGLAGGSQNYNEQFF. Here the CDR3 DNA reads TGCAGTGCAAAGGGACTAGCGGGAGGATCCCAAAATTACAATGAGCAGTTCTTC.

The V call is TRBV20-1, the J call TRBJ1-5; 8 bases agree with TRBD1. The length of the CDR3 is 13 residues. Germline lookup yields CDR1 DFQATT and CDR2 SNEGSKA (reference sequence). Trimming at V came to 6 bases and at J to 4 bases, leaving 5 bases not matched to a gene. CDR3 DNA: TGCAGTGCCCGGACAGGGACGAATCAGCCCCAGCATTTT. Its translation: CSARTGTNQPQHF.

The V call is TRBV7-9, the J call TRBJ2-7; 7 bases are shared with TRBD1. This CDR3 spans 15 amino acids. The V gene end was trimmed by 3 bases and the J gene end by 6 bases; junction bases not matched to a gene: 11. Per germline, CDR1 SEHNR and CDR2 FQNEAQ (reference sequence). The CDR3 spells CASSLVEGTGAEQYF. CDR3 bases: TGTGCCAGCAGCTTGGTAGAAGGAACAGGGGCCGAGCAGTACTTC.

V is TRBV12-3 or TRBV12-4 and J is TRBJ2-1, with 12 bases aligning to TRBD2. The length of the CDR3 is 15 residues. Losses at the gene ends were 2 bases for V and 6 bases for J; bases not matched to a gene: 2. The CDR3 sequence is CASSLLAGGLNEQFF. The CDR3 nucleotides are TGTGCCAGCAGTTTACTAGCGGGGGGGCTCAATGAGCAGTTCTTC.

The chain is built from TRBV19 and TRBJ2-5, with D uncertain. The V end was cut by 4 bases, the J end by 1 base, with 7 bases between. Germline CDR1 reads LNHDA; CDR2 reads SQIVND (reference sequence). The CDR3 extends over 13 amino acids. The DNA of the CDR3 is TGTGCCAGTAGTAACCGAGGCCAAGAGACCCAGTACTTC. The encoded protein is CASSNRGQETQYF.

The J gene is TRBJ2-1, the V gene TRBV5-5; D unresolved. Trimming removed 1 base from V and 7 bases from J, with 9 bases in between. This CDR3 contains 13 residues. Germline V gene data show CDR1 as SGHKS and CDR2 as YYEKEE (reference sequence). The CDR3 DNA is TGTGCCAGCAGCTTGACCGAGTGGAATGAGCAGTTCTTC. Protein: CASSLTEWNEQFF. Based on the CDR3 plus reference TRBV5-5 and TRBJ2-1, the full variable domain is DAGVTQSPTHLIKTRGQQVTLRCSPISGHKSVSWYQQVLGQGPQFIFQYYEKEERGRGNFPDRFSARQFPNYSSELNVNALLLGDSALYLCASSLTEWNEQFFGPGTRLTVL.

The rearrangement joins TRBV25-1 to TRBJ2-5; maybe TRBD1 (5 bases). The CDR3 has 15 amino acids. Trimming pared 7 bases from V and 2 bases from J, leaving 17 bases between. Germline assignment: CDR1 MGHDK and CDR2 SYGVNS. This chain's CDR3 is CASNRGLGQQETQYF. The CDR3 DNA sequence: TGTGCCAGCAATAGGGGATTAGGGCAGCAAGAGACCCAGTACTTC.

This chain joins TRBV11-2 and TRBJ2-5; D might be TRBD1 (5 bases). The V end was cut by 2 bases, the J end by 4 bases, with 14 bases between. There are 15 residues in the CDR3. In germline, CDR1 is SGHAT, CDR2 FQNNGV. For the CDR3, the DNA is TGTGCCAGCAGCTTATCTAGGGGTGGTAGAGAGACCCAGTACTTC. Translation: CASSLSRGGRETQYF.

This chain joins TRBV7-2 and TRBJ2-2, with D possibly TRBD1 on 5 matching bases. V was shortened by 3 bases and J by 0 bases, with 8 bases between the two germline ends. CDR1 is SGHTA, CDR2 FQGNSA, per germline. The CDR3 is made up of 15 amino acids. The CDR3 reads CASSFMTANTGELFF. The CDR3 region has the DNA TGTGCCAGCAGCTTTATGACAGCGAACACCGGGGAGCTGTTTTTT.

V and J are TRBV5-1 and TRBJ2-7; 10 positions match TRBD1. Germline loops: CDR1 SGHRS, CDR2 YFSETQ. After removal of 4 bases from V and 5 bases from J, the junction contained 6 bases not matched to a gene. CDR3 size: 14 residues. CDR3 protein: CASSGGTGVNEQYF. CDR3 nucleotide sequence: TGCGCCAGCAGCGGAGGGACAGGGGTGAACGAGCAGTACTTC. Full variable domain (rest looked up from reference TRBV5-1 and TRBJ2-7): KAGVTQTPRYLIKTRGQQVTLSCSPISGHRSVSWYQQTPGQGLQFLFEYFSETQRNKGNFPGRFSGRQFSNSRSEMNVSTLELGDSALYLCASSGGTGVNEQYFGPGTRLTVT.

The chain has TRBV9 and TRBJ2-6; weak D call: TRBD1 (6 bases). With 4 bases removed from V and 3 bases from J, the gap between germline ends came to 17 bases. CDR3 length equals 17 residues. CDR1 is SGDLS and CDR2 is YYNGEE in the germline V gene. The CDR3 protein is CASSPTLTGRGANVLTF. As DNA, the CDR3 is TGTGCCAGCAGCCCTACCTTGACAGGTCGTGGGGCCAACGTCCTGACTTTC.

The rearrangement uses TRBV6-4 and TRBJ2-3; 9 bases map to TRBD2. The V and J ends lost 0 bases and 9 bases, in that order; junction bases with no gene match: 1. CDR3 length: 13 amino acids. CDR1 is MRHNA and CDR2 is SNTAGT in the germline V gene. CDR3 in DNA: TGTGCCAGCAGTGACTCGACTAGCGGAACGCAGTATTTT. It encodes CASSDSTSGTQYF.

This clonotype was observed a few times. The chain couples TRBV24-1 to TRBJ2-6; D is tentatively TRBD1 or TRBD2 (5 bases each). The length of the CDR3 is 16 residues. Trimming pared 5 bases from V and 2 bases from J, leaving 12 bases between. Per germline, CDR1 KGHDR and CDR2 SFDVKD. The CDR3 loop reads CATSGHGGPGANVLTF. In nucleotides, the CDR3 is TGTGCCACCAGTGGCCATGGGGGACCTGGGGCCAACGTCCTGACTTTC.

The rearrangement links TRBV7-2 to TRBJ2-5; D gene uncertain. CDR3 length: 14 amino acids. Germline CDR1 is SGHTA and CDR2 is FQGNSA. V was cut by 1 base and J by 5 bases, with 11 bases left in between. The CDR3 coding sequence is TGTGCCAGCAGCTTAGGACTGGCAGCGGAGACCCAGTACTTC. Its translation is CASSLGLAAETQYF.

The J gene is TRBJ1-6, the V gene TRBV12-3 or TRBV12-4; no clear D gene. Between the trimmed V and J ends, which lost 3 bases and 8 bases, there was a span of 11 bases. The CDR3 loop spans 14 amino acids. The CDR3 coding sequence is TGTGCCAGCAGTTTTGCGGGAAGTGATTCACCCCTCCACTTT. Protein: CASSFAGSDSPLHF.

This chain links TRBV20-1 with TRBJ2-1; 8 nucleotides agree with TRBD2. V dropped 3 bases and J dropped 4; count of bases not matched to a gene: 5. This CDR3 contains 14 residues. The germline V gene encodes CDR1 DFQATT and CDR2 SNEGSKA (reference sequence). CDR3 amino acids: CSARTSVRYNEQFF. CDR3 nucleotide sequence: TGCAGTGCTAGGACTAGCGTCAGATACAATGAGCAGTTCTTC.

The CDR3 region is CASSGGTYPYEQYF. CDR3 in DNA: TGTGCCAGCAGTGGTGGGACTTACCCCTACGAGCAGTACTTC. V usage is TRBV2 and J usage is TRBJ2-7; D is perhaps TRBD2 (6 bases). In germline, CDR1 is SNHLY, CDR2 FYNNEI. The CDR3 contains 14 residues. Between the trimmed V and J ends, which lost 4 bases and 2 bases, there was a span of 12 bases.

The V call is TRBV15, the J call TRBJ2-5, with no clear D. CDR3 length: 15 residues. Per the germline V gene, CDR1 is LNHNV and CDR2 is YYDKDF (reference sequence). V gave up 1 base and J gave up 3 bases, with 12 bases separating them. CDR3 nucleotide sequence: TGTGCCACCAGCAGAGTTGGTCGAAGGGAAGAGACCCAGTACTTC. It yields the protein CATSRVGRREETQYF.

The V gene is TRBV20-1, the J gene TRBJ2-7; D uncertain. Germline V gene lookup returns CDR1 DFQATT and CDR2 SNEGSKA (reference sequence). The CDR3 totals 15 residues. Trimming stripped 6 bases from V and 4 bases from J, with 22 bases between. In DNA form, the CDR3 reads TGCAGTGCCACCACCGGGCCGACGGGCGCGTACGAGCAGTACTTC. This codes for CSATTGPTGAYEQYF.

The V and J genes are TRBV2 and TRBJ2-3, with 12 bases matching TRBD2. CDR1 and CDR2 from the germline V gene are SNHLY and FYNNEI. CDR3 length: 15 residues. J gave up 1 base and V 7 bases, and 3 bases lay outside the gene matches. The CDR3 DNA is TGTGCCAGCATTCTAGCGGGGGGGCGCACAGATACGCAGTATTTT. Amino acid sequence: CASILAGGRTDTQYF.

This clonotype was picked up a small number of times. The chain links TRBV12-3 or TRBV12-4 to TRBJ2-1; tentatively, D is TRBD2 (6 bases). The CDR3 has 15 amino acids. Trimming removed 3 bases from V and 8 bases from J, with 17 bases in between. DNA of the CDR3: TGTGCCAGCAGTTTGGCCGGGGGACGATCAGATGAGCAGTTCTTC. Encoded protein: CASSLAGGRSDEQFF.

The chain carries TRBV4-2 and TRBJ2-5, with D unclear. The germline V and J ends were trimmed by 0 bases and 0 bases, with 5 bases remaining between them. In germline, CDR1 is LGHNA, CDR2 YNFKEQ. CDR3 length equals 14 residues. CDR3 coding DNA: TGTGCCAGCAGCCAAGATGGCTACCAAGAGACCCAGTACTTC. As protein: CASSQDGYQETQYF.

This clonotype was seen a handful of times. The CDR3 DNA follows: TGTGCCAGCAGCTTAGGATGGCCTAGCAATTCCTACGAGCAGTACTTC. This translates into CASSLGWPSNSYEQYF. V usage is TRBV7-8 and J usage is TRBJ2-7; TRBD2 might be the D (5 bases). Looked up from germline, CDR1 is SGHVS and CDR2 is FQNEAQ. With 1 base removed from V and 1 base from J, the gap between germline ends came to 14 bases. This CDR3 has 16 residues.

The gene calls are TRBV5-1 and TRBJ2-2; a weak D match, TRBD1 (6 bases). CDR1 is SGHRS and CDR2 is YFSETQ in the germline V gene. The CDR3 has 15 amino acids. V was clipped by 6 bases and J by 2 bases, with 14 bases between them. The CDR3 DNA reads TGCGCCAGCACCTATCGGACAGTCAACACCGGGGAGCTGTTTTTT. Its protein is CASTYRTVNTGELFF.

This clonotype was detected only a few times. The chain links TRBV28 to TRBJ2-5; no reliable D call. Germline CDR1 reads MDHEN; CDR2 reads SYDVKM. This CDR3 comprises 13 residues. V lost 3 bases and J 5 bases, leaving 10 bases between the germline ends. This chain's CDR3 is CASSLSPRETQYF. CDR3 in DNA: TGTGCCAGCAGTTTGAGTCCACGGGAGACCCAGTACTTC.

This clonotype has just a few counts. J is TRBJ1-1 and V is TRBV20-1; a possible D gene is TRBD1 (5 bases). V dropped 7 bases and J dropped 1 base, with 16 bases sitting between them. The CDR3 loop spans 14 amino acids. CDR1 DFQATT and CDR2 SNEGSKA come from the germline V gene (reference sequence). CDR3 nucleotides: TGCAGTGTTATCGGCGGGGGGAGGAACACTGAAGCTTTCTTT. This gives the protein CSVIGGGRNTEAFF.

The gene calls are TRBV6-5 and TRBJ2-7; 9 bases match TRBD2. There are 17 residues in the CDR3. V dropped 4 bases and J dropped 0; count of bases not matched to a gene: 10. Per germline, CDR1 MNHEY and CDR2 SVGAGI. Here the CDR3 reads CASSSSLAGPYSYEQYF. CDR3 bases: TGTGCCAGCAGTTCTAGTCTAGCGGGACCGTACTCCTACGAGCAGTACTTC.

This chain links TRBV20-1 with TRBJ2-7; D is unresolved. Trimming took 0 bases from V and 4 from J, leaving 10 bases between them. The CDR3 consists of 13 residues. Germline values: CDR1 DFQATT, CDR2 SNEGSKA (reference sequence). CDR3 loop: CSARDLGSYEQYF. The CDR3 coding sequence is TGCAGTGCTAGAGACCTGGGTAGTTACGAGCAGTACTTC.

This clonotype was seen a handful of times. The V gene is TRBV20-1, the J gene TRBJ2-3; 13 bases fit TRBD2. The V and J ends lost 6 bases and 6 bases, in that order; junction bases with no gene match: 6. CDR1 and CDR2 (germline): DFQATT, SNEGSKA (reference sequence). This CDR3 has 14 residues. CDR3 protein: CSAPTSGRSDTQYF. The CDR3 DNA reads as TGCAGTGCCCCGACTAGCGGGAGGTCTGATACGCAGTATTTT.